The rows below give T cell receptor beta chains drawn from one sample of a study of blood T cells in healthy people across ages. TCRdb reprocessed the 5' RACE reads with MiXCR, giving one entry per CDR3 protein. The sample holds some 1.4 million distinct CDR3 sequences, about 40% seen once. Sequenced sample: blood. Receptors were obtained from a young woman in good health. The CDR3 runs from the conserved cysteine through the conserved F or W. A D gene is named only where the DNA matches it firmly. For some rows the clone size is stated as once, few or many, or as a class when expanded; others skip it.

j_gene: TRBJ2-3
v_gene: TRBV29-1
d_gene: .
abundance: few
CDR3aa: CSHSLGASTDTQYF
CDR3nt: TGCAGCCACAGCCTTGGGGCAAGCACAGATACGCAGTATTTT

j_gene: TRBJ2-2
v_gene: TRBV9
d_gene: .
abundance: once
CDR3aa: CASSARGQPNTGELFF
CDR3nt: TGTGCCAGCAGCGCGAGGGGCCAGCCGAACACCGGGGAGCTGTTTTTT

j_gene: TRBJ2-3
v_gene: TRBV10-3
d_gene: TRBD2
abundance: .
CDR3aa: CAISESGASGGSDTQYF
CDR3nt: TGTGCCATCAGTGAGTCGGGGGCTAGCGGGGGCTCAGATACGCAGTATTTT

j_gene: TRBJ1-2
v_gene: TRBV20-1
d_gene: .
abundance: few
CDR3aa: CSAKYYGYTF
CDR3nt: TGCAGTGCTAAGTACTATGGCTACACCTTC

j_gene: TRBJ1-2
v_gene: TRBV4-1
d_gene: .
abundance: .
CDR3aa: CASRPTTPGTHYGYTF
CDR3nt: TGCGCCAGCAGACCTACAACCCCTGGGACCCACTATGGCTACACCTTC

j_gene: TRBJ2-3
v_gene: TRBV27
d_gene: .
abundance: .
CDR3aa: CASTAGVASNTQYF
CDR3nt: TGTGCCAGCACAGCTGGGGTAGCTAGTAATACGCAGTATTTT

j_gene: TRBJ1-2
v_gene: TRBV12-3/TRBV12-4
d_gene: .
abundance: .
CDR3aa: CASSPGPSDGYTF
CDR3nt: TGTGCCAGCAGCCCGGGACCGTCGGATGGCTACACCTTC

j_gene: TRBJ2-7
v_gene: TRBV28
d_gene: .
abundance: .
CDR3aa: CASSLVGGGSDEQYF
CDR3nt: TGTGCCAGCAGTTTGGTAGGGGGGGGGTCCGACGAGCAGTACTTC

j_gene: TRBJ1-2
v_gene: TRBV12-3/TRBV12-4
d_gene: .
abundance: few
CDR3aa: CASSLRRTYDGYTF
CDR3nt: TGTGCCAGCAGTTTAAGGAGGACGTACGATGGCTACACCTTC

j_gene: TRBJ1-4
v_gene: TRBV20-1
d_gene: .
abundance: .
CDR3aa: CTGLHNEKLFF
CDR3nt: TGCACCGGGTTACATAATGAAAAACTGTTTTTT

j_gene: TRBJ2-7
v_gene: TRBV12-3/TRBV12-4
d_gene: TRBD1
abundance: .
CDR3aa: CASRKQGGSYEQYF
CDR3nt: TGTGCCAGCAGAAAACAGGGGGGATCCTACGAGCAGTACTTC

j_gene: TRBJ2-3
v_gene: TRBV7-9
d_gene: TRBD2
abundance: .
CDR3aa: CASSLRAMRTSGVADTQYF
CDR3nt: TGTGCCAGCAGCCTTAGAGCAATGCGGACTAGCGGTGTGGCAGATACGCAGTATTTT

j_gene: TRBJ2-7
v_gene: TRBV4-1
d_gene: .
abundance: few
CDR3aa: CASSQAGTLGQAYEQYF
CDR3nt: TGCGCCAGCAGCCAAGCTGGGACCTTAGGGCAAGCCTACGAGCAGTACTTC

j_gene: TRBJ2-1
v_gene: TRBV12-3/TRBV12-4
d_gene: .
abundance: .
CDR3aa: CASSRDSTYNEQFF
CDR3nt: TGTGCCAGCAGTCGCGACAGCACCTACAATGAGCAGTTCTTC

j_gene: TRBJ2-7
v_gene: TRBV20-1
d_gene: TRBD1
abundance: .
CDR3aa: CSARNDRAPYEQYF
CDR3nt: TGCAGTGCTAGAAACGACAGGGCCCCCTACGAGCAGTACTTC

j_gene: TRBJ2-1
v_gene: TRBV5-1
d_gene: TRBD2
abundance: few
CDR3aa: CASSLGPGLDHEQFF
CDR3nt: TGCGCCAGCAGCTTGGGGCCGGGACTAGACCATGAGCAGTTCTTC

j_gene: TRBJ2-1
v_gene: TRBV24-1
d_gene: .
abundance: .
CDR3aa: CATSGPNEQFF
CDR3nt: TGTGCCACCAGTGGGCCCAATGAGCAGTTCTTC

j_gene: TRBJ2-3
v_gene: TRBV10-3
d_gene: TRBD2
abundance: .
CDR3aa: CAISAGLALFTDTQYF
CDR3nt: TGTGCCATCAGCGCGGGACTAGCACTTTTCACAGATACGCAGTATTTT

j_gene: TRBJ2-7
v_gene: TRBV12-3/TRBV12-4
d_gene: .
abundance: .
CDR3aa: CASTLRLVGDNEQYF
CDR3nt: TGTGCCAGCACCCTCCGACTAGTGGGAGACAATGAGCAGTACTTC

j_gene: TRBJ1-5
v_gene: TRBV6-4
d_gene: .
abundance: once
CDR3aa: CASRVIRWTSNQPQHF
CDR3nt: TGTGCCAGCAGGGTTATTCGTTGGACTAGCAATCAGCCCCAGCATTTT

j_gene: TRBJ2-1
v_gene: TRBV11-2
d_gene: TRBD2
abundance: .
CDR3aa: CASSLVGLAGRAEQFF
CDR3nt: TGTGCCAGCAGCTTGGTAGGTCTAGCGGGACGTGCTGAGCAGTTCTTC

j_gene: TRBJ2-2
v_gene: TRBV25-1
d_gene: TRBD1
abundance: .
CDR3aa: CASSAGQVRYTGELFF
CDR3nt: TGTGCCAGCAGCGCCGGACAGGTTAGGTACACCGGGGAGCTGTTTTTT

j_gene: TRBJ2-1
v_gene: TRBV7-3
d_gene: .
abundance: .
CDR3aa: CASSLRGMEGTPSSYNEQFF
CDR3nt: TGTGCCAGCAGCTTAAGGGGGATGGAGGGGACACCGAGCTCCTACAATGAGCAGTTCTTC

j_gene: TRBJ2-3
v_gene: TRBV7-2
d_gene: TRBD2
abundance: few
CDR3aa: CASTPGVAGGLTDTQYF
CDR3nt: TGTGCCAGCACCCCCGGGGTAGCGGGAGGGCTGACAGATACGCAGTATTTT

j_gene: TRBJ2-7
v_gene: TRBV10-3
d_gene: .
abundance: .
CDR3aa: CAISESGGGQYEQYF
CDR3nt: TGTGCCATCAGTGAGTCCGGCGGGGGCCAATACGAGCAGTACTTC

j_gene: TRBJ2-7
v_gene: TRBV21-1
d_gene: .
abundance: once
CDR3aa: CASSKDRGRDHYEQYF
CDR3nt: TGTGCCAGCAGCAAAGATCGGGGGCGGGACCACTACGAGCAGTACTTC

j_gene: TRBJ2-1
v_gene: TRBV29-1
d_gene: .
abundance: once
CDR3aa: CSVVPPGPSDNEQFF
CDR3nt: TGCAGCGTAGTACCGCCGGGACCGTCCGACAATGAGCAGTTCTTC

j_gene: TRBJ2-1
v_gene: TRBV4-1
d_gene: .
abundance: .
CDR3aa: CASSPTPLAGNEQFF
CDR3nt: TGCGCCAGCAGCCCAACCCCCTTGGCCGGCAATGAGCAGTTCTTC

j_gene: TRBJ2-5
v_gene: TRBV6-6
d_gene: TRBD2
abundance: .
CDR3aa: CASSYGTSGVTQETQYF
CDR3nt: TGTGCCAGCAGTTACGGGACTAGCGGGGTTACTCAAGAGACCCAGTACTTC

j_gene: TRBJ2-1
v_gene: TRBV10-1
d_gene: TRBD1
abundance: once
CDR3aa: CASTKDRDRVNNEQFF
CDR3nt: TGCGCCAGCACTAAAGACCGGGACAGGGTAAACAATGAGCAGTTCTTC

j_gene: TRBJ1-2
v_gene: TRBV29-1
d_gene: .
abundance: .
CDR3aa: CSVYAVYGYTF
CDR3nt: TGCAGCGTTTATGCGGTCTATGGCTACACCTTC

j_gene: TRBJ2-3
v_gene: TRBV2
d_gene: TRBD2
abundance: few
CDR3aa: CALRPRGGVSNTQYF
CDR3nt: TGTGCCCTCCGTCCCCGCGGGGGGGTTTCAAATACGCAGTATTTT

j_gene: TRBJ2-7
v_gene: TRBV4-1
d_gene: .
abundance: .
CDR3aa: CAGSLSDTGVYEQYF
CDR3nt: TGCGCCGGCAGCCTCAGTGACACCGGGGTCTACGAGCAGTACTTC

j_gene: TRBJ2-5
v_gene: TRBV9
d_gene: TRBD1
abundance: once
CDR3aa: CASSAGTGAVNEQYF
CDR3nt: TGTGCCAGCAGCGCCGGGACAGGGGCTGTGAATGAGCAGTACTTC

j_gene: TRBJ1-1
v_gene: TRBV25-1
d_gene: .
abundance: .
CDR3aa: CASSGTGFSAEAFF
CDR3nt: TGTGCCAGCAGCGGGACGGGGTTTAGCGCTGAAGCTTTCTTT

j_gene: TRBJ2-7
v_gene: TRBV5-1
d_gene: .
abundance: .
CDR3aa: CAGSPQRGGVSYEQYF
CDR3nt: TGCGCCGGCAGCCCACAACGCGGAGGGGTATCCTACGAGCAGTACTTC

j_gene: TRBJ2-1
v_gene: TRBV7-2
d_gene: .
abundance: few
CDR3aa: CASSPRGGQTNNEQFF
CDR3nt: TGTGCCAGCAGCCCAAGGGGGGGGCAAACGAACAATGAGCAGTTCTTC

j_gene: TRBJ2-1
v_gene: TRBV4-1
d_gene: .
abundance: few
CDR3aa: CASSHEGTNSYNEQFF
CDR3nt: TGCGCCAGCAGCCATGAGGGGACAAACTCCTACAATGAGCAGTTCTTC

j_gene: TRBJ1-2
v_gene: TRBV6-6
d_gene: TRBD1
abundance: .
CDR3aa: CASWLDRGGHGYTF
CDR3nt: TGTGCCAGCTGGCTGGACAGGGGCGGTCATGGCTACACCTTC

j_gene: TRBJ2-7
v_gene: TRBV29-1
d_gene: .
abundance: .
CDR3aa: CSVEDLGGAYPQQYF
CDR3nt: TGCAGCGTTGAAGATCTTGGGGGCGCGTACCCGCAGCAGTACTTC

j_gene: TRBJ1-5
v_gene: TRBV4-2
d_gene: .
abundance: .
CDR3aa: CASSVPGISNQPQHF
CDR3nt: TGTGCCAGCAGCGTGCCAGGGATTAGCAATCAGCCCCAGCATTTT

j_gene: TRBJ2-1
v_gene: TRBV5-6
d_gene: TRBD1
abundance: few
CDR3aa: CASSLPEGQGFGNEQFF
CDR3nt: TGTGCCAGCAGCTTGCCCGAGGGACAGGGTTTCGGGAATGAGCAGTTCTTC

j_gene: TRBJ1-2
v_gene: TRBV15
d_gene: TRBD1
abundance: .
CDR3aa: CATRNQGAEGYTF
CDR3nt: TGTGCCACCAGGAACCAGGGGGCAGAGGGCTACACCTTC

j_gene: TRBJ2-7
v_gene: TRBV4-1
d_gene: TRBD1
abundance: .
CDR3aa: CASSQRQGSPYEQYF
CDR3nt: TGCGCCAGCAGCCAAAGACAGGGGAGTCCCTACGAGCAGTACTTC

j_gene: TRBJ2-7
v_gene: TRBV6-2/TRBV6-3
d_gene: TRBD2
abundance: .
CDR3aa: CASSYGLAGANYEQYF
CDR3nt: TGTGCCAGCAGTTACGGCTTAGCGGGGGCCAACTACGAGCAGTACTTC

j_gene: TRBJ1-5
v_gene: TRBV6-2/TRBV6-3
d_gene: .
abundance: .
CDR3aa: CASSYRWTGGNQPQHF
CDR3nt: TGTGCCAGCAGTTACCGCTGGACGGGGGGCAATCAGCCCCAGCATTTT

j_gene: TRBJ2-1
v_gene: TRBV20-1
d_gene: TRBD2
abundance: few
CDR3aa: CSAKTRLAGGLNNEQFF
CDR3nt: TGCAGTGCTAAAACCCGACTAGCGGGGGGTCTGAACAATGAGCAGTTCTTC

j_gene: TRBJ2-3
v_gene: TRBV7-2
d_gene: .
abundance: .
CDR3aa: CASSLGLRGGDTQYF
CDR3nt: TGTGCCAGCAGCTTAGGTCTCAGGGGAGGTGATACGCAGTATTTT

j_gene: TRBJ1-2
v_gene: TRBV7-6
d_gene: .
abundance: few
CDR3aa: CASSLGSGTHYGYTF
CDR3nt: TGTGCCAGCAGCTTAGGTTCAGGGACCCACTATGGCTACACCTTC

j_gene: TRBJ1-5
v_gene: TRBV4-1
d_gene: .
abundance: .
CDR3aa: CASSQGVQGRNQPQHF
CDR3nt: TGCGCCAGCAGCCAAGGGGTCCAGGGGAGAAATCAGCCCCAGCATTTT

j_gene: TRBJ2-5
v_gene: TRBV4-1
d_gene: TRBD1
abundance: .
CDR3aa: CASSVRQGVGNEQYF
CDR3nt: TGCGCCAGCAGCGTACGGCAGGGGGTGGGAAATGAGCAGTACTTC

j_gene: TRBJ1-6
v_gene: TRBV2
d_gene: .
abundance: few
CDR3aa: CASTVQARNSPLHF
CDR3nt: TGTGCCAGCACCGTACAGGCACGAAATTCACCCCTCCACTTT

j_gene: TRBJ1-2
v_gene: TRBV29-1
d_gene: TRBD1
abundance: few
CDR3aa: CSVEGTGGRGYGYTF
CDR3nt: TGCAGCGTTGAAGGGACAGGGGGGCGCGGCTATGGCTACACCTTC

j_gene: TRBJ2-2
v_gene: TRBV7-2
d_gene: TRBD2
abundance: .
CDR3aa: CASILSGGDTGELFF
CDR3nt: TGTGCCAGCATACTAAGCGGGGGGGACACCGGGGAGCTGTTTTTT